Shown below are 9 T cell receptor beta chains from a single sample sequenced in a study of CXCR3-negative and CXCR3-positive naive CD8 T cells. No antigen is known for these receptors. Study results and limitations: When CXCR3-positive naive cells were set against CXCR3-negative naive cells, the former had more hydrophobic TRB CDR3s.

In preparing the TRB cDNA libraries, 5' RACE with UMI labels was used. TCRdb reprocessed the 5' RACE reads, keeping one entry per CDR3 protein, no DNA. Its table records around 84,000 distinct CDR3 sequences. The sample was naive CXCR3+ CD8+ T cells from blood. Noted subset: CD45RO-CCR7+CD27+CD95- naive CD8+ T cells expressing CXCR3 (TNR3+). These receptors all come from a human donor in good health. Some clones in this sample may be carry-over from other donors' samples.

CDR3 loop: CASSPMGIGAFF. The J gene is TRBJ1-1, the V gene TRBV13. The CDR3 loop spans 12 amino acids. Germline loops: CDR1 PRHDT, CDR2 FYEKMQ (reference sequence). The variable domain in full, completed from reference TRBV13 and TRBJ1-1, reads AAGVIQSPRHLIKEKRETATLKCYPIPRHDTVYWYQQGPGQDPQFLISFYEKMQSDKGSIPDRFSAQQFSDYHSELNMSSLELGDSALYFCASSPMGIGAFFGQGTRLTVV.

The chain carries TRBV28 and TRBJ1-5; without DNA, the TCRdb call of TRBD1 cannot be checked. Germline-derived CDR1 and CDR2 are MDHEN and SYDVKM. The length of the CDR3 is 16 residues. Here the CDR3 reads CASSLDGPGANQPQHF.

The chain combines TRBV4-3 with TRBJ1-1; TCRdb names TRBD1, which stays unverified in the absence of DNA. Germline V CDR1 and CDR2: LGHNA, YSLEER. CDR3 length: 16 amino acids. The CDR3 sequence is CASSHTDRAANTEAFF.

V and J are TRBV28 and TRBJ2-7. The V gene's germline CDR1 is MDHEN and CDR2 SYDVKM. The length of the CDR3 is 14 residues. CDR3 region: CASSLSGRSYEQYF.

V is TRBV4-3 and J is TRBJ2-1; absent DNA, TCRdb's TRBD2 call cannot be checked. CDR1 and CDR2 from the germline V gene are LGHNA and YSLEER. This CDR3 spans 17 amino acids. The CDR3 sequence is CASSQDPSGRASNEQFF.

The V gene is TRBV28, the J gene TRBJ2-1; the TCRdb D gene call, TRBD2, has no DNA to confirm it. From germline, CDR1 is MDHEN and CDR2 SYDVKM. This CDR3 is built from 16 residues. CDR3 region: CASSLNPAVHNNEQFF.

This chain uses TRBV15 with TRBJ2-1; no DNA is available, so the TRBD1 call from TCRdb remains unchecked. This CDR3 spans 14 amino acids. From germline, CDR1 is LNHNV and CDR2 YYDKDF (reference sequence). This CDR3 reads CATSQDTARNEQFF.

The gene calls are TRBV6-2 or TRBV6-3 and TRBJ2-1; TCRdb lists TRBD1, though no DNA is available to test this call. The germline gives CDR1 MNHEY, CDR2 SVGEGT. This CDR3 contains 17 residues. The CDR3 sequence: CASSYSIFSSQGDEQFF.

V and J are TRBV25-1 and TRBJ1-1; TCRdb calls TRBD1, which cannot be checked without DNA. This CDR3 is 15 amino acids long. Per germline, CDR1 MGHDK and CDR2 SYGVNS. The CDR3 region is CASSEFGQGDTEAFF.